The entry below describes one TCR beta chain. Its antigen is as yet unknown. The assay was immunoSEQ multiplex PCR, and TCRdb's table has in-frame clones only and misses some. Here the sample spans some 120,000 clones, around 93% being singletons. V gave up 9 bases and J gave up 2 bases, with 17 bases separating them. Germline values: CDR1 ENHRY, CDR2 SYGVKD. The CDR3 consists of 14 residues. This sample is drawn from a study of OX40 agonist ivuxolimab in advanced cancers. Study-wide results and limits: Clonal expansion by week 6 occurred in CD4+ and CD8+ blood T cells (at 0.1 to 3.0 mg/kg).

The clonotype comes from an adult with an advanced solid tumor such as melanoma, head and neck, liver or kidney cancer. The J gene is TRBJ2-7, the V gene TRBV10-3, with D maybe TRBD1 (6 bases). The specimen comprised CD4+ or CD8+ T cells sorted from blood, sampled in a trial of the OX40 agonist ivuxolimab. The CDR3 nucleotides are TGTGCCATGAGGCCGACAGGCGATACCTACGAGCAGTACTTC. Its translation: CAMRPTGDTYEQYF.